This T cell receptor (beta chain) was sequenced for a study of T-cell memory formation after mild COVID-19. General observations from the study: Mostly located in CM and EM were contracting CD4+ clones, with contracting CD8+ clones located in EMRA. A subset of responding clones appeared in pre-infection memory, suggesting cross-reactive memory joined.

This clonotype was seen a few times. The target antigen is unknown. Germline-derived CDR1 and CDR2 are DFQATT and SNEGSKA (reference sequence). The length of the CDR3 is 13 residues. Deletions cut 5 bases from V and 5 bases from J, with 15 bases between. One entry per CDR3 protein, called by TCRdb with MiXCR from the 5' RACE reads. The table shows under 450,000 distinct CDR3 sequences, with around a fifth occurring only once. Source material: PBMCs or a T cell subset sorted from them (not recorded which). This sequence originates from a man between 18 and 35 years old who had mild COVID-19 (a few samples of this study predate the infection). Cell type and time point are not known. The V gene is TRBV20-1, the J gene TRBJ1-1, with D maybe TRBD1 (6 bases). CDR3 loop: CSASRTAKTEAFF. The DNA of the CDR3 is TGCAGTGCTTCCCGGACAGCCAAGACTGAAGCTTTCTTT.